This entry describes one TCR beta chain. Its antigen is still unknown. Carrying UMI labels, the TRB cDNA libraries were prepared through 5' RACE. After re-calling the 5' RACE reads, TCRdb lists one entry per CDR3 protein, DNA absent. The sample has some 130,000 distinct CDR3 sequences, and its top ten clones hold 0.5% to 0.75%. The sample belongs to a study of CXCR3-negative and CXCR3-positive naive CD8 T cells. Study-wide results and caveats: Post-cryopreservation CXCR3 expression was partly diminished, and the bulk of assays employed fresh PBMCs. Much lower diversity was found in memory CD8+ cells, while both naive subsets had comparably high diversity. Because surface CD5 did not distinguish the naive subsets, TCR strength was inferred from TRB CDR3 properties. CXCR3-negative naive cells had less hydrophobic TRB CDR3s than did CXCR3-positive naive cells.

CD45RO-CCR7+CD27+CD95- marked naive CD8+ T cells. The germline V gene has CDR1 MDHEN and CDR2 SYDVKM. The CDR3 contains 14 residues. Source material: naive CXCR3+ CD8+ T cells from blood. Subset reported: CD45RO-CCR7+CD27+CD95- naive CD8+ T cells expressing CXCR3 (TNR3+). V gene TRBV28 combines with J gene TRBJ1-5; TCRdb calls TRBD1, which cannot be checked without DNA. The receptor comes from a human donor in good health. Some clones in this sample may be carry-over from other donors' samples. Here the CDR3 reads CASRRITGIQPQHF.